The 30 T cell receptor beta chains below all came from one sample that was sequenced in a study of blood T cell repertoires in COVID-19. Libraries were prepared by immunoSEQ multiplex PCR; TCRdb keeps only in-frame clonotypes and omits some of them. The sample consists of about 86,000 clones, approximately 79% of them appearing once. Input material: peripheral blood. Receptor source: a man in his 70s with acute or convalescent COVID-19.

The chain employs TRBV10-3 and TRBJ2-7; D perhaps matches TRBD2 (6 bases). Germline CDR1 ENHRY, CDR2 SYGVKD. Trimming shortened V by 1 base and J by 5 bases, and 12 bases separated the two germline ends. There are 14 residues in the CDR3. The CDR3 DNA is TGTGCCATCAGTGAGTACCAGGCGGGGAACGAGCAGTACTTC. Its protein is CAISEYQAGNEQYF.

V usage is TRBV7-9 and J usage is TRBJ1-4, with D unclear. The V gene's germline CDR1 is SEHNR and CDR2 FQNEAQ (reference sequence). The CDR3 is 17 amino acids. The ends were cut back, 0 bases at V and 7 bases at J, with 18 bases in the middle. The CDR3: CASSLADPGWKAEKLFF. CDR3 bases: TGTGCCAGCAGCTTAGCCGATCCGGGGTGGAAGGCTGAAAAACTGTTTTTT.

Written as DNA, the CDR3 is TGTGCCAGCTCACCCCGACTAGCGGGGAGTTACAATGAGCAGTTCTTC. The encoded protein is CASSPRLAGSYNEQFF. The chain joins TRBV18 to TRBJ2-1; TRBD2 agrees at 11 bases. CDR3 length: 16 amino acids. The ends lost 3 bases at V and 4 bases at J; junction bases unmatched: 5. CDR1 is KGHSH, CDR2 LQKENI, per germline.

DNA of the CDR3: TGTGCCAGTAGTCTATCCGGGACAGGGTTTTCATATAGCACAGATACGCAGTATTTT. Its translation: CASSLSGTGFSYSTDTQYF. J is TRBJ2-3 and V is TRBV19, with 9 bases lining up with TRBD1. With V trimmed by 5 bases and J by 0 bases, 15 bases remained unmatched. The CDR3 runs 19 residues. The germline V gene encodes CDR1 LNHDA and CDR2 SQIVND (reference sequence).

The CDR3: CASSLRGPNEKLFF. In DNA, the CDR3 is TGTGCCAGCAGTTTACGGGGTCCTAATGAAAAACTGTTTTTT. This sequence joins TRBV28 and TRBJ1-4, with D unresolved. Germline assignment: CDR1 MDHEN and CDR2 SYDVKM. Trimming removed 2 bases at V and 3 bases at J, with 7 bases between. CDR3 size: 14 residues.

The chain combines TRBV5-1 with TRBJ1-6, with 7 bases matching TRBD1. The germline V gene encodes CDR1 SGHRS and CDR2 YFSETQ. The CDR3 covers 16 residues. J was trimmed by 6 bases and V by 0 bases; bases with no gene match: 6. The CDR3 spells CASSLAGQAPNSPLHF. The CDR3, as DNA: TGCGCCAGCAGCTTGGCCGGACAGGCGCCTAATTCACCCCTCCACTTT.

The CDR3 is CASSLPVGGWHGYTF. DNA for the CDR3: TGTGCCAGCAGCCTCCCGGTGGGGGGGTGGCATGGCTACACCTTC. The chain is built from TRBV7-9 and TRBJ1-2, with TRBD1 as a possible D gene (5 bases). The germline V gene has CDR1 SEHNR and CDR2 FQNEAQ (reference sequence). V lost 5 bases to trimming and J lost 6 bases, with 19 bases between them. This CDR3 has 15 residues.

The rearrangement links TRBV3-1 (or the pseudogene TRBV3-2) to TRBJ2-1, with D possibly being TRBD2 (6 bases). Trimming took 3 bases from V and 8 from J, leaving 11 bases between them. The CDR3 is 13 residues long. CDR1 and CDR2 (germline): LGHDT, YNNKEL (reference sequence). CDR3 residues: CASSHGRRDEQFF. CDR3 DNA: TGTGCCAGCAGCCATGGACGGAGGGATGAGCAGTTCTTC.

This chain joins TRBV25-1 and TRBJ2-7; weak D call: TRBD2 (6 bases). This CDR3 has 14 amino acids. Germline CDR1 is MGHDK and CDR2 is SYGVNS. Trimming removed 2 bases at V and 3 bases at J, with 11 bases between. CDR3 region: CASSEAGSSYEQYF. The DNA for the CDR3 is TGTGCCAGCAGTGAAGCGGGGTCAAGCTACGAGCAGTACTTC.

The chain couples TRBV28 to TRBJ1-2; possibly TRBD1 for D (6 bases). With 6 bases removed from V and 7 bases from J, the gap between germline ends came to 12 bases. CDR1 is MDHEN and CDR2 is SYDVKM in the germline V gene. The length of the CDR3 is 12 residues. CDR3 sequence: CASRLQGLGYTF. The CDR3 DNA reads TGTGCCAGCAGGCTCCAGGGGCTTGGCTACACCTTC.

In this sample, this clone turned up once. The chain employs TRBV28 and TRBJ2-5; TRBD1 agrees at 10 bases. V shed 7 bases and J 0 bases; nucleotides not matched to a gene: 14. Germline CDR1 and CDR2: MDHEN and SYDVKM. The CDR3 length is 18 residues. The CDR3 nucleotides read TGTGCCAGCACCCTCACCCGGGACAGGGGAATGTACCAAGAGACCCAGTACTTC. This gives the protein CASTLTRDRGMYQETQYF.

V gene TRBV7-9 combines with J gene TRBJ2-5; 10 bases are shared with TRBD2. Germline V CDR1 and CDR2: SEHNR, FQNEAQ (reference sequence). This CDR3 is 16 amino acids long. With V trimmed by 1 base and J by 5 bases, 7 bases remained unmatched. CDR3 nucleotides: TGTGCCAGCAGCTTAGTAGGGAGCGGGGGGGCCGAGACCCAGTACTTC. Protein sequence: CASSLVGSGGAETQYF.

This clone showed up just a few times. The chain combines TRBV5-4 with TRBJ1-2, with 8 bases aligning to TRBD1. The CDR3 length is 14 residues. Germline values: CDR1 SGHNT, CDR2 YYREEE (reference sequence). Trimming cost V 4 bases and J 2 bases; bases outside gene matches: 4. CDR3 DNA: TGTGCCAGCAGCCCGGGACAGGAGAACTATGGCTACACCTTC. This encodes CASSPGQENYGYTF.

V and J are TRBV7-9 and TRBJ1-2; D might be TRBD1 (5 bases). This CDR3 has 13 residues. Germline CDR1 is SEHNR and CDR2 is FQNEAQ (reference sequence). V lost 6 bases and J 8 bases, leaving 16 bases between the germline ends. The CDR3 nucleotides read TGTGCCAGCAGAACCCCAGGGACTGGCGGCTACACCTTC. It codes for CASRTPGTGGYTF.

This chain links TRBV21-1 with TRBJ1-6; TRBD1 was called by the table and not checked on the DNA. TRBV21-1 is reported as a pseudogene. The CDR3 is made up of 13 amino acids. CDR3 sequence reads: CARKEPGFSPLHF. For the CDR3, the DNA is TGTGCCAGGAAGGAGCCAGGGTTTTCACCCCTCCACTTT.

The chain uses TRBV28 and TRBJ1-5; 7 positions match TRBD1. V lost 6 bases, J lost 6 bases, and 8 bases stayed unmatched. This CDR3 has 14 amino acids. Germline V gene data show CDR1 as MDHEN and CDR2 as SYDVKM. The CDR3 region has the DNA TGTGCCAGCAGGTCACAGGGGAAGGGTCAGCCCCAGCATTTT. Translating gives CASRSQGKGQPQHF.

This chain uses TRBV11-3 with TRBJ2-5, with 7 bases fitting TRBD2. CDR1 and CDR2 (germline): SGHNT, YENEEA. This CDR3 has 14 residues. The ends lost 5 bases at V and 4 bases at J; junction bases unmatched: 7. The CDR3 DNA sequence: TGTGCCAGCAGCCCCGGGCGGGGGACAGAGACCCAGTACTTC. It encodes CASSPGRGTETQYF.

This chain joins TRBV24-1 and TRBJ1-5; D possibly corresponds to TRBD1 (5 bases). The CDR3 runs 15 residues. Germline CDR1 and CDR2: KGHDR and SFDVKD. V was cut by 2 bases and J by 5 bases, with 12 bases left in between. The CDR3 here is CATSDWMWGDQPQHF. CDR3 coding DNA: TGTGCCACCAGTGATTGGATGTGGGGGGATCAGCCCCAGCATTTT.

The V gene is TRBV5-4, the J gene TRBJ2-1; TRBD2 aligns across 10 bases. The CDR3 contains 18 residues. Germline-derived CDR1 and CDR2 are SGHNT and YYREEE (reference sequence). V was clipped by 2 bases and J by 0 bases; unmatched bases: 8. CDR3 sequence (DNA): TGTGCCAGCAGCTTCGCACTACTAGCGGGGAGCTCCTACAATGAGCAGTTCTTC. Translating it yields CASSFALLAGSSYNEQFF.

This chain connects TRBV7-9 to TRBJ2-7; D not resolved. V was pared by 5 bases and J by 5 bases, with 13 bases between. CDR1 and CDR2 (germline): SEHNR, FQNEAQ (reference sequence). The CDR3 length is 13 residues. The DNA of the CDR3 is TGTGCCAGCAGCCCGCCCAGCGAGAACGAGCAGTACTTC. Protein product: CASSPPSENEQYF.

The gene calls are TRBV28 and TRBJ1-5, with no clear D. V shed 1 base and J shed 4 bases, with 8 bases lying between them. The CDR3 is 14 amino acids. Per the germline V gene, CDR1 is MDHEN and CDR2 is SYDVKM. CDR3 sequence: CASSLLRANQPQHF. The CDR3 region has the DNA TGTGCCAGCAGTTTATTACGTGCGAATCAGCCCCAGCATTTT.

This clone was found a few times. V usage is TRBV6-5 and J usage is TRBJ1-5, with a possible D match to TRBD1 (6 bases). Germline V gene sequence: CDR1 MNHEY, CDR2 SVGAGI. This CDR3 is built from 12 residues. Deletions cut 6 bases from V and 4 bases from J, with 7 bases between. DNA for the CDR3: TGTGCCAGCAGGCAGGGGAATCAGCCCCAGCATTTT. This translates into CASRQGNQPQHF.

A few counts support this clone. This chain links TRBV19 with TRBJ2-7, with D possibly being TRBD2 (6 bases). Germline V gene lookup returns CDR1 LNHDA and CDR2 SQIVND (reference sequence). Trimming removed 7 bases from V and 5 bases from J, with 24 bases in between. The CDR3 runs 16 residues. The CDR3 loop is CASTMRAGPPPHEQYV. CDR3 in DNA: TGTGCCAGTACCATGAGGGCGGGGCCACCTCCCCACGAGCAGTACGTC.

The chain links TRBV24-1 to TRBJ2-1; tentative D call: TRBD1 (6 bases). CDR1 is KGHDR, CDR2 SFDVKD, per germline. Trimming stripped 7 bases from V and 4 bases from J, with 10 bases between. The CDR3 is made up of 13 amino acids. CDR3 region: CATRDSGYNEQFF. DNA for the CDR3: TGTGCCACCAGGGACAGTGGGTACAATGAGCAGTTCTTC.

J is TRBJ2-3 and V is TRBV7-2, with 7 positions matching TRBD1. Trimming took 6 bases from V and 3 from J; bases not matched to a gene: 9. Germline V gene data show CDR1 as SGHTA and CDR2 as FQGNSA. The CDR3 has 15 residues. CDR3: CASSSKTGWTDTQYF. The CDR3, as DNA: TGTGCCAGCAGTTCAAAGACAGGGTGGACAGATACGCAGTATTTT.

The chain is built from TRBV29-1 and TRBJ1-3; 8 bases line up with TRBD1. The CDR3 is 15 residues long. Germline CDR1 SQVTM, CDR2 ANQGSEA. V trimming: 8 bases; J trimming: 1 base; junction bases outside the gene matches: 10. DNA for the CDR3: TGCAGCCCTCCCCCCAGGGGGCGATCTGGAAACACCATATATTTT. Protein product: CSPPPRGRSGNTIYF.

The CDR3 loop reads CASTEDRSGYTF. The CDR3 bases are TGTGCCAGCACCGAGGACAGGTCTGGCTACACCTTC. The chain uses TRBV28 and TRBJ1-2; 7 bases line up with TRBD1. The CDR3 spans 12 residues. Germline trimming cut 7 bases from V and 7 bases from J; bases unmatched to any gene: 6. Germline CDR1 MDHEN, CDR2 SYDVKM.

This clone has only one observation. This rearrangement joins TRBV2 to TRBJ1-5; 8 bases agree with TRBD1. The CDR3 contains 14 residues. The V segment lost 8 bases and the J segment 3 bases; nucleotides outside the gene matches: 6. Germline assignment: CDR1 SNHLY and CDR2 FYNNEI. CDR3 DNA sequence: TGTGCCAGCTCTCACAGGGGGTACAATCAGCCCCAGCATTTT. It encodes CASSHRGYNQPQHF.

The rearrangement links TRBV9 to TRBJ2-1; 7 bases agree with TRBD2. In germline, CDR1 is SGDLS, CDR2 YYNGEE. This CDR3 contains 15 residues. J lost 2 bases, V lost 0 bases, and 2 bases had no gene match. CDR3 DNA sequence: TGTGCCAGCAGCGTAGTAGCGGGCCCCTACAATGAGCAGTTCTTC. As protein: CASSVVAGPYNEQFF.

This clone was recorded a few times. V gene TRBV5-6 combines with J gene TRBJ2-5; D unclear. This CDR3 is 13 amino acids long. CDR1 is SGHDT and CDR2 is YYEEEE in the germline V gene. The V end was cut by 4 bases, the J end by 1 base, with 8 bases between. For the CDR3, the DNA is TGTGCCAGCAGCCCTAGACCCCAAGAGACCCAGTACTTC. This codes for CASSPRPQETQYF.